This entry features one TCR beta chain sequence. This entry comes from a study of shared clonotypes between healthy human individuals. Background on the study: CD4 naive and memory got three plates each, CD8 naive two, CD8 memory one.

All donors were healthy HIV-negative adults lacking recent acute infections or vaccinations. Sorted-subset replicate PCR reactions were performed with approximately 200 ng DNA, corresponding to some 32,000 T cell genomes. TCRdb's copy holds only in-frame clones and misses some; the assay was immunoSEQ multiplex PCR. The sample has about 1.5 million clones; roughly 96% are singletons. The CDR3 sequence is 15 residues long. Germline CDR1 is KGHSH and CDR2 is LQKENI. V lost 3 bases and J 3 bases, leaving 14 bases between the germline ends. This TCR came from a man younger than 45 in good health. The material sequenced was naive CD4+ T cells sorted from blood. Sample subset: CD45RA+ positively selected. The chain has TRBV18 and TRBJ1-1; D uncertain. CDR3 sequence (DNA): TGTGCCAGCTCACCTAAGATCGACTGGGACACTGAAGCTTTCTTT. This sequence encodes CASSPKIDWDTEAFF.